The source of this TCR beta chain is a study of cytomegalovirus exposure and HLA in healthy donors listed by TCRdb under 2017. Broadly, across the study: An earlier analysis of 550 to 700 of the donors reported roughly 300 Gb of sequence data and more than 90 million unique TCR beta sequences from roughly 180 million T cells. Every repertoire in the discovery cohort had been generated on one and the same sequencing platform. Among 398 genotyped donors of the cohort, an average of around 240,000 unique TCR beta nucleotide sequences were sequenced per donor, about a sixth of them non-productive. The study aimed to test whether signatures of past pathogen exposure could be identified by cataloging public T cell receptors. Of the 300 to 400 genotyped donors, roughly 80% fell in the genetic ancestry cluster associated with self-reported Caucasian donors. The later analysis used no new phenotypic data to find candidate immune exposures, relying instead on TCR beta sequences and their occurrence across donors. To study patterns of TCR occurrence, a later analysis re-analyzed previously published TCR beta repertoires from 666 donors and added high-resolution HLA genotyping. In an earlier analysis of about 590 of the donors, high-throughput TCR beta sequencing was used to judge whether each TCR beta V gene segment behaved as functional or pseudogenic. Donor age, sex, ethnicity and CMV serostatus were compiled alongside the repertoire data. The number of donors typed differed by locus, with 629-630 for A, B, C, DRB1 and DQB1, about 500 for DQA1, about 610 for DPA1, and about 450 for DPB1. Genome-wide SNP genotypes for about 65% of the roughly 670 donors were used in a later genetic analysis, which treated that subset as a discovery cohort. About 5 DR-DQ haplotypes were handled as single units for association and clustering, since linkage in the cohort was strong. Besides the first cohort of around 700 subjects, a separate validation cohort made up of about 120 different subjects was used. The study combined high-throughput TCR immunosequencing, statistical association of individual TCRs with disease status, and machine learning to predict cytomegalovirus infection status. About 300 gigabases of sequencing data and around 85 million unique TCR sequences made up an early release that covered about 640 HLA-typed donors. Using immunosequencing, the study profiled T cell repertoires from roughly 650 subjects and related those repertoires to cytomegalovirus serostatus. Both class I and class II loci were covered by HLA typing, at four-digit resolution. Summary of the overall study and its limitations: When HLA alleles, especially DR and DQ, strongly co-occurred, TCR associations were difficult to assign to individual alleles. A group of highly shared sequence variants was considered likely to be a technical artifact of the sequencing pipeline. A later analysis found that HLA-associated TCR beta chains were more clonally expanded and had lower generation probabilities than equally common non-associated chains. In a later genetic analysis, fewer N-insertions in productive TCRs were reported among donors in an Asian-associated ancestry cluster than the roughly 640-donor mean. Immune exposure information for the cohort was limited to CMV serostatus. Several of the top co-occurrence clusters appeared to be linked to parvovirus B19, influenza, CMV and Epstein-Barr virus, according to a later analysis. Some IMGT-functional V segments, including TRBV6-2 and TRBV6-3, could not be told apart with the 87-base-pair reads, so those segments were excluded. A few of the identified cytomegalovirus-associated TCR beta chains were confirmed in vitro to be specific for cytomegalovirus antigens. A later genetic analysis associated a missense DCLRE1C variant with V-gene and J-gene trimming of TCR beta chains, and an independent cohort replicated the association. The study listed 164 TCR beta chains as associated with cytomegalovirus. Because some donors lacked HLA typing at each locus, the association tests relied only on the typed subset. Most CMV-associated TCR beta chains appeared to be HLA-restricted in a later analysis, and the HLA associations seemed to be driven largely by CMV exposure. The earlier analysis of some 540 of the donors excluded some 15 rarely observed V segments, including chromosome 9 orphons, because counts were too low. At a false discovery rate of 0.05, a later analysis linked roughly 17,000 TCR beta sequences to specific HLA alleles. Linkage disequilibrium might explain the correlated functional status among segregating V segments, but an unknown experimental factor could not be ruled out. A further reported finding was that TCR beta sequences accurately predicted the HLA-A and HLA-B alleles for most subjects in the first cohort. The presence/absence analyses assumed that sequencing depth was roughly uniform across donors, and that assumption may not be true. In a later analysis, TCR association rates were found to vary across HLA loci, with the most associated TCRs seen for DRB1 alleles and the fewest for HLA-C alleles. The classifier was reported to diagnose cytomegalovirus status with high specificity and sensitivity in both the original cohort and the validation cohort. In this cohort, only TCR beta chains were sequenced, and detectable features were limited by the absence of alpha or paired-chain data. Broadly in line with IMGT annotations, most TCR beta V segments showed up in productive rearrangements about 87% or about 30% of the time in an earlier analysis of about 500 of the donors. The authors suggested that the approach could potentially be extended to other disease states and immunological phenotypes. Across donors, most TCR sequences were observed very rarely, whereas some public TCRs were present in many individuals.

The cohort comprised 550 to 700 healthy bone marrow donors. All cohort members were sampled while nominally healthy, although unrecorded immune exposures were likely present. Of the approximately 700 cohort members, 250 to 300 had positive CMV serostatus and 350 to 450 had negative CMV serostatus, and CMV serostatus was not recorded for the donor. A peripheral blood sample was collected from each donor, and TCR beta sequencing was performed on peripheral blood mononuclear cells. Genomic DNA extraction from the blood cell samples was performed with the Qiagen DNeasy Blood Extraction Kit. As for this clone: It lacks a known antigen. Base qualities are missing; no much larger clone stands one base away.

From the cysteine up to the phenylalanine, the CDR3 has a length of 14 residues. The DNA shown is the 42-base CDR3, in frame from base 1. Trimming removed 4 bases from V and 12 bases from J, leaving 22 bases between the germline ends. The germline V gene yields MNHNS for CDR1 and SASEGT for CDR2. Libraries were prepared through the immunoSEQ multiplex PCR assay. For the multiplex PCR, a mixture combining 60 forward primers for TCR Vbeta segments and 13 reverse primers for TCR Jbeta segments was used. A multiplex PCR assay on genomic DNA amplified the CDR3 region of rearranged TCR beta genes. The Illumina HiSeq System was used to sequence the amplified TCR beta libraries as 87-base-pair reads. Per the authors' processing: In a later analysis, tens of millions of unique TCR beta chains were counted across the 690 or so repertoires, and roughly 9.9 million of these chains were shared by at least two donors. Raw reads were error-corrected and collapsed into unique sequences with a nearest-neighbor algorithm that merged closely related sequences to remove PCR and sequencing errors. V, D and J gene segments were assigned by aligning CDR3 sequences to IMGT reference sequences. For a sequence to be retained, a match of at least six nucleotides was required to both a V gene segment and a J gene segment. Rearrangements were called productive when the CDR3 lacked stop codons and stayed in frame with V and J; all others were non-productive. CDR3 was defined by IMGT convention, running from the second conserved V-encoded cysteine to the conserved J-encoded phenylalanine. Sequences without an unambiguous match to a single V gene segment were excluded from the earlier analysis of about 600 of the donors. In an earlier analysis of several hundred of the donors, a V segment was called functional when productive rearrangements were above 56.7%, and segregating when the standard deviation between donors exceeded 5%. To diagnose cytomegalovirus status from the catalog of TCR beta chain sequences, a statistical classification framework was built. In a later analysis, TCR nucleotide sequences were compared against IMGT/GENE-DB human TR gene sequences so that V and J genes could be assigned. Using the TCRdist pipeline, a later analysis assigned CDR3 sequences along with most-parsimonious VDJ recombination scenarios. In a later analysis, every TCR beta chain was defined by the combination of its CDR3 amino acid sequence and its V-gene family, and reads without a unique V-gene family were dropped. In a later analysis, 450 to 600 highly shared, low-generation-probability nucleotide sequences were removed to address suspected cross-contamination and a sequencing artifact. A later analysis calculated a clonal expansion index for each public chain from normalized within-repertoire ranks of inferred template counts. In a later analysis, generation probabilities were computed with a VDJ recombination model fitted to out-of-frame rearrangements, and the resulting probabilities were checked against IGoR. A later analysis scored TCR-TCR, TCR-HLA and TCR-CMV co-occurrence with hypergeometric tests, applying a repertoire-size bias correction to TCR pairs. False discovery rates were estimated in a later analysis by permuting HLA or CMV assignments 20 times. In a later analysis, co-occurring TCRs were grouped using DBSCAN, and TCRdist sequence similarity was added for clustering within HLA-allele-positive subsets. Repertoires with fewer than 30,000 or more than 120,000 public chains were left out of co-occurrence clustering, as were about five repertoires with anomalous nucleotide sharing. The clones in this table, taken by TCRdb from immuneACCESS, are in-frame only. Not every clone is retained; where verified, under half of the shortfall comes from an unresolved V gene, and the cause of the rest is unknown. The V and J calls and clone size come from that table; D and trimming were worked out from the DNA. The sample data list some 170,000 clones, and under 80% of these were observed just once. About 2.5% of the sample belongs to the ten largest clones.

The V gene is TRBV6-1 and the J gene is TRBJ2-7, and perhaps TRBD1 as D gene, on 5 matching bases. The specimen was PBMCs. This TCR derives from a human donor in good health. The nucleotide sequence is given as TGTGCCAGCAGTGCCTCGGGCAGGGCGCGCGCGCGGTACTTC. Translated, this gives CASSASGRARARYF.